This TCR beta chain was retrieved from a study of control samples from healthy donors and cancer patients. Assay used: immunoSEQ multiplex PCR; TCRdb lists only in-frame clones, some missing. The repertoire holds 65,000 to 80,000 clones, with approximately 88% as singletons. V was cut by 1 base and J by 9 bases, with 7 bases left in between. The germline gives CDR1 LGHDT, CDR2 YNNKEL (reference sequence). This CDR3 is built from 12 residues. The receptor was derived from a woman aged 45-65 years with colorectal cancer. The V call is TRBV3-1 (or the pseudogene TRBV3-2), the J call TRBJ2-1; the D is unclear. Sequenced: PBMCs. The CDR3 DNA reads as TGTGCCAGCAGCCAAGGCATCGTTGAGCAGTTCTTC. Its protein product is CASSQGIVEQFF.